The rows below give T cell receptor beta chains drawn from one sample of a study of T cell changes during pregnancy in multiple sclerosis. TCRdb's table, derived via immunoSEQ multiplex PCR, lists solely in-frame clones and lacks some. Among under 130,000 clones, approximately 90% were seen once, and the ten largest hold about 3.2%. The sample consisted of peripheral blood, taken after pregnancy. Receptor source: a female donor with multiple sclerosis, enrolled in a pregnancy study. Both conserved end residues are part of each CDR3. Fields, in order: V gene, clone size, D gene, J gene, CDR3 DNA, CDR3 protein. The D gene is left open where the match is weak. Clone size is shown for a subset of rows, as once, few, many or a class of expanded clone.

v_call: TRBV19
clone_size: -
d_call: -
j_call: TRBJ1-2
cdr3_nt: TGTGCCAGTAGTATACTCACAGCGGTCTATGGCTACACCTTC
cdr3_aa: CASSILTAVYGYTF

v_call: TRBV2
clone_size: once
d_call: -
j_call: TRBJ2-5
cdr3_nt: TGTGCCAGCAGCGCCCCGGGACTCGGAAAAGAGACCCAGTACTTC
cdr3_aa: CASSAPGLGKETQYF

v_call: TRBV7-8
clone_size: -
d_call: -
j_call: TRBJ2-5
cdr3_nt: TGTGCCAGCGGGGCTTCGCAAGAGACCCAGTACTTC
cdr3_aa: CASGASQETQYF

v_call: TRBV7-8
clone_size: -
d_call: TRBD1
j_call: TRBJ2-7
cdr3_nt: TGTGCCAGCAGTATTTCGGGGGTGGGGACAGGGTCCTACGAGCAGTACTTC
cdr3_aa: CASSISGVGTGSYEQYF

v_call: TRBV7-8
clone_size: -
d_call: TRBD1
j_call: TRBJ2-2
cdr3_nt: TGTGCCAGCAGCTGGGGGGACAGGGGTGGCTCCGGGGAGCTGTTTTTT
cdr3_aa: CASSWGDRGGSGELFF

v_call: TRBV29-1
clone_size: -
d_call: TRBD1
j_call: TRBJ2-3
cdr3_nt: TGCAGCGTTGGAGATGACAGGGTAACGCAGTATTTT
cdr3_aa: CSVGDDRVTQYF

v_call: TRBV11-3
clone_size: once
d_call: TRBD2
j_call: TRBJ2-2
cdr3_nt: TGTGCCAGCAGCTCCCCCCGTAGCGGGGGGAACACCGGGGAGCTGTTTTTT
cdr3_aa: CASSSPRSGGNTGELFF

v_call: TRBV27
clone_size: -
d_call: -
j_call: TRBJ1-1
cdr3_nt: TGTGCCAGCAGGATCGGGGTGTTCACTGAAGCTTTCTTT
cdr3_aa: CASRIGVFTEAFF

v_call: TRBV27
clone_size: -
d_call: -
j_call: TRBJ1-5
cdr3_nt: TGTGCCAGCAGCCTAACGGGGATTTCAAATCAGCCCCAGCATTTT
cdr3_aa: CASSLTGISNQPQHF

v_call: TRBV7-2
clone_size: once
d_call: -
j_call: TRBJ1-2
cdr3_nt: TGTGCCAGCAGCTCGCTTCAGGGAAAATATGGCTACACCTTC
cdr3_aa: CASSSLQGKYGYTF

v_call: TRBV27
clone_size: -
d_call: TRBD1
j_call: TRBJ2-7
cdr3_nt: TGTGCCAGCAGTCCCTTATCGACCGGACAGGGCTACGGATCCTACGAGCAGTACTTC
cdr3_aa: CASSPLSTGQGYGSYEQYF

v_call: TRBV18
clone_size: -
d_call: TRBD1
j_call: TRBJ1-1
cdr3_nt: TGTGCCAGCTCTCAAGGACAGGGGTACTCTGAAGCTTTCTTT
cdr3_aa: CASSQGQGYSEAFF

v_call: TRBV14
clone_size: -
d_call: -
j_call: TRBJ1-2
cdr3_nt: TGTGCCAGCAGCCCCTATAACTATGGCTACACCTTC
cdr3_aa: CASSPYNYGYTF

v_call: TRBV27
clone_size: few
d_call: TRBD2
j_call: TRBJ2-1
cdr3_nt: TGTGCCAGCAGTTCTAGCGGGGAACTAAATGAGCAGTTCTTC
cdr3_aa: CASSSSGELNEQFF

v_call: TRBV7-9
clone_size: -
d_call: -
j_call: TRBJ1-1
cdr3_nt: TGTGCCAGCAGCCACGGGGACTGGAACACTGAAGCTTTCTTT
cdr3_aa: CASSHGDWNTEAFF

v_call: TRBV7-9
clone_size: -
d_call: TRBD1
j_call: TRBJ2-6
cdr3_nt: TGTGCCAGCAGCCCAACCGGGACAGGGGGCCCCTCTGGGGCCAACGTCCTGACTTTC
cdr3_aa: CASSPTGTGGPSGANVLTF

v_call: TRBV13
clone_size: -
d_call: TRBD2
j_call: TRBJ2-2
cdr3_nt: TGTGCCAGCAGTGTCGCTAGCGGGGTGGGAACCGGGGAGCTGTTTTTT
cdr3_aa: CASSVASGVGTGELFF

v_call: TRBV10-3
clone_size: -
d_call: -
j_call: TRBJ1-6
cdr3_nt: TGTGCCATCAGGGGGACATTAGATTCACCCCTCCACTTT
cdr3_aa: CAIRGTLDSPLHF

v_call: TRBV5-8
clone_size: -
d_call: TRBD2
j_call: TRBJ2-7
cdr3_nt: TGTGCCAGCAGCTTGGCAGGACTAGGTCCCTACGAGCAGTACTTC
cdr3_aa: CASSLAGLGPYEQYF

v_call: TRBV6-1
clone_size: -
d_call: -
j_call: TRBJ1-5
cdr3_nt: TGTGCCAGCAGCCGGACAGCAAACAATCAGCCCCAGCATTTT
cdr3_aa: CASSRTANNQPQHF

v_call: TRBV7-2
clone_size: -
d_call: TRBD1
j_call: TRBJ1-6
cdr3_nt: TGTGCCAGCAGCGGGACAGGGATTGGTTCACCCCTCCACTTT
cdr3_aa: CASSGTGIGSPLHF

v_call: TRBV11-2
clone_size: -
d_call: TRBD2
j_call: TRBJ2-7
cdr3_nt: TGTGCCAGCAGCTTAGGAGCAGCTGGACTAGCCTCGGGGATCTACGAGCAGTACTTC
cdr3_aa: CASSLGAAGLASGIYEQYF

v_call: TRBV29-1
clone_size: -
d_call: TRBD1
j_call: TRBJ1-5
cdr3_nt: TGCAGCGTTAAGGGACAGGGAACTGGCAATCAGCCCCAGCATTTT
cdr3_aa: CSVKGQGTGNQPQHF

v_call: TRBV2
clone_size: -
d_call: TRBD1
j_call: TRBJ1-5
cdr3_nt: TGTGCCAGCAGTCCGGGACAGATGAATCAGCCCCAGCATTTT
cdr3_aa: CASSPGQMNQPQHF

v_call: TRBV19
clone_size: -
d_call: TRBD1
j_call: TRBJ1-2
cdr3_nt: TGTGCCAGTAGCCAGACAGGGGGCTATGGCTACACCTTC
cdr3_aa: CASSQTGGYGYTF

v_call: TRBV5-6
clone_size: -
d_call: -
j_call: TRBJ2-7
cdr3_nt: TGTGCCAGCAGCTTCGGGGGAGTGGAGCAGTACTTC
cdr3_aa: CASSFGGVEQYF

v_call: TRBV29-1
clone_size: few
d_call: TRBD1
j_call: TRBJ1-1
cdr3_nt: TGCAGCGTTAGGGACAGGTTTTTGAACACTGAAGCTTTCTTT
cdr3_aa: CSVRDRFLNTEAFF

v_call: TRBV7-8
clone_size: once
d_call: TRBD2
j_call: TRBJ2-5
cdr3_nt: TGTGCCAGCAGCTTAGCGGGCGGGGGGCTTTTTGAGACCCAGTACTTC
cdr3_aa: CASSLAGGGLFETQYF

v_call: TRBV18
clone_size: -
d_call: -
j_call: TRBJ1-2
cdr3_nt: TGTGCCAGCTCACGTGACCGGGGAGGGGGCTACACCTTC
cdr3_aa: CASSRDRGGGYTF

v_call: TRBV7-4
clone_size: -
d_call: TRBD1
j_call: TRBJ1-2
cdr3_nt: TGTGCCAGCAGCTTAGTGGGACAGCAGTACTATGGCTACACCTTC
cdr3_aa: CASSLVGQQYYGYTF

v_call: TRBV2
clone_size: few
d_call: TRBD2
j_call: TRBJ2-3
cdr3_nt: TGTGCCACCCCTGACGGGGGGGGAGATACGCAGTATTTT
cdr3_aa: CATPDGGGDTQYF

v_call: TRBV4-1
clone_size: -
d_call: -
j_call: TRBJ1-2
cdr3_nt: TGCGCCAGCAGCCATTCCAGGATAAGTGCTACTAACTATGGCTACACCTTC
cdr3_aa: CASSHSRISATNYGYTF

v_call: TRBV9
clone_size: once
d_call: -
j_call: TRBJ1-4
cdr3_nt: TGTGCCAGCAGCGTAGGCGGCTATTTTTCAACTAATGAAAAACTGTTTTTT
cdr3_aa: CASSVGGYFSTNEKLFF

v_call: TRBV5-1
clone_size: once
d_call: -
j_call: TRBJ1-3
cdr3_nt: TGCGCCAGCAGCTTGGATTCAGGGACTGGAAACACCATATATTTT
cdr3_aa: CASSLDSGTGNTIYF

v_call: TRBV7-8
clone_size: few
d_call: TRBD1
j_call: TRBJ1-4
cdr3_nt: TGTGCCAGCAGCTCACAGGGGGAAGAAAAACTGTTTTTT
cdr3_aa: CASSSQGEEKLFF

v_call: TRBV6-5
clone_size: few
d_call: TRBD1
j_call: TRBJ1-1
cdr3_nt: TGTGCCAGCAGTTTCTCAGGGGGCGGTGAAGCTTTCTTT
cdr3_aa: CASSFSGGGEAFF

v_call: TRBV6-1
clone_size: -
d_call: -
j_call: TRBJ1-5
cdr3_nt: TGTGCCAGCAGTGGGCTTATACAGATTCCTAGCAATCAGCCCCAGCATTTT
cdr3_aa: CASSGLIQIPSNQPQHF